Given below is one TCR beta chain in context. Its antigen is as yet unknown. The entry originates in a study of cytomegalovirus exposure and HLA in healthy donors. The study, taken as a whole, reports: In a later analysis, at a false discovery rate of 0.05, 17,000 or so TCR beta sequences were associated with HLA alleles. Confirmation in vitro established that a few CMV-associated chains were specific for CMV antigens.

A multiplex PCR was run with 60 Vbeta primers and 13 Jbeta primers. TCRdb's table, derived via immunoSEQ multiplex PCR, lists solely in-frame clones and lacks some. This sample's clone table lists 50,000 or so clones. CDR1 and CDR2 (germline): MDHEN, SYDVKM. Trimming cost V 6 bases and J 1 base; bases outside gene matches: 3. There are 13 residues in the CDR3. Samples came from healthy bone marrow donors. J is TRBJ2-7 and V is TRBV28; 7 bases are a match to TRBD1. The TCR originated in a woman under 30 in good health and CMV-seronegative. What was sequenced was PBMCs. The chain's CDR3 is CASSSGQSYEQYF. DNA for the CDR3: TGTGCCAGCAGCTCGGGACAGTCCTACGAGCAGTACTTC.